This TCR beta chain is drawn from a study of blood T cell repertoires in COVID-19. Study-wide background: Spain, Italy and the United States supplied samples that represented acute and convalescent COVID-19. T cells, B-cell-depleted T cells, or PBMCs supplied cDNA or gDNA.

V was cut by 7 bases and J by 5 bases, with 20 bases left in between. Germline assignment: CDR1 MNHEY and CDR2 SVGAGI. The CDR3 has 15 residues. Under the authors' procedure: Estimation of nucleated cell counts was performed using reference gene primer amplification. The table came from immunoSEQ multiplex PCR; TCRdb's copy has only in-frame clones and leaves some out. Clone size and V and J calls were adopted from that table, with D and trimming inferred from the DNA. The table records 150,000 or so clones, approximately 85% of them present only once. The rearrangement links TRBV6-5 to TRBJ2-5; maybe TRBD1 (5 bases). The sample comprised peripheral blood. This receptor was identified in a man in his 60s who had recovered from COVID-19. The CDR3 sequence is CASTSWGRMRETQYF. Here the CDR3 DNA reads TGTGCCAGCACCTCCTGGGGCAGGATGAGGGAGACCCAGTACTTC.